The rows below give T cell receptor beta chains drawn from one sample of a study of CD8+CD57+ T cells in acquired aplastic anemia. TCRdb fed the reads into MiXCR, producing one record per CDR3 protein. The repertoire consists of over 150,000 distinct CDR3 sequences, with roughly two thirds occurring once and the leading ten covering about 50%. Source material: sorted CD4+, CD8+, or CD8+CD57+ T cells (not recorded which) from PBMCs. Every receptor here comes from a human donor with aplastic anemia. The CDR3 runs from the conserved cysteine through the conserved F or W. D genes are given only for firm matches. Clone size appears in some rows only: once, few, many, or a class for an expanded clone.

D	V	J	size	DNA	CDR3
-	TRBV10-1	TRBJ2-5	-	TGTGCCAGCTCACGCCGGATGGACATACAAGAGACCCAGTACTTC	CASSRRMDIQETQYF
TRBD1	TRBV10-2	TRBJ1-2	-	TGCGCCAGCAGAGAGGCGGACAGGGGTCGTGGGGGCTACACCTTC	CASREADRGRGGYTF
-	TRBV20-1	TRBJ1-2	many	TGCAGTGCGAGGGGCCTGGAAGGGTATGGCTACACCTTC	CSARGLEGYGYTF
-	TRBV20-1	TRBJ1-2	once	TGCAGTGCCGAGAGGGACGGTGGCTACACCTTC	CSAERDGGYTF
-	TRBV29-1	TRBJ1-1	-	TGCAGCGTGGCGGCGGGGTGGGGGATGAACACTGAAGCTTTCTTT	CSVAAGWGMNTEAFF
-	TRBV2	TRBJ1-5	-	TGTGCCAGCAGTGACGGGGCACGTAATCAGCCCCAGCATTTT	CASSDGARNQPQHF
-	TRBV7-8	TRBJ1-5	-	TGTGCCAGCAGCTTAACAGAAATAAATCAGCCCCAGCATTTT	CASSLTEINQPQHF
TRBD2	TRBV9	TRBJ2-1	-	TGTGCCAGCAGCGTAGCCGGGGGGGGGTACAATGAGCAGTTCTTC	CASSVAGGGYNEQFF
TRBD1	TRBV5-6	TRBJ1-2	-	TGTGCCAGCAGCACCCCCGGGACAGACTATGGCTACACCTTC	CASSTPGTDYGYTF
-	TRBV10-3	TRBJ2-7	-	TGTGCCATCACTGAGGGGGTTGCATACGAGCAGTACTTC	CAITEGVAYEQYF
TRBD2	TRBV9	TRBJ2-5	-	TGTGCCAGCAGCCCGACTAGCGGGAGTCTGACCCAGTACTTC	CASSPTSGSLTQYF
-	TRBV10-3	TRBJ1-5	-	TGTGCCATCAGTGGCGAACAGGAGATAACCCAGCCCCAGCATTTT	CAISGEQEITQPQHF
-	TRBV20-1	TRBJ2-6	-	TGCAGTGCTAGAGAGGTCGGTCGTGACGTCCTGACTTTC	CSAREVGRDVLTF
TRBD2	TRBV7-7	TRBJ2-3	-	TGTGCTAGCAGCTCTTCGACGCCGGGGGGGCCCTCAGATACGCAGTATTTT	CASSSSTPGGPSDTQYF
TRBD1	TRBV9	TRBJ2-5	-	TGTGCCAGCAGCGTAGATAGGGGGCCTGGTGAGACCCAGTACTTC	CASSVDRGPGETQYF
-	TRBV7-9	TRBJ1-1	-	TGTGCCAGCAGCTTAAGGTCCCGGACTGAAGCTTTCTTT	CASSLRSRTEAFF
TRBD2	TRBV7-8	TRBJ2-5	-	TGTGCCAGCAGCCGCTACTCTCTTGCGGGACTAGCGGCCCAAGAGACCCAGTACTTC	CASSRYSLAGLAAQETQYF